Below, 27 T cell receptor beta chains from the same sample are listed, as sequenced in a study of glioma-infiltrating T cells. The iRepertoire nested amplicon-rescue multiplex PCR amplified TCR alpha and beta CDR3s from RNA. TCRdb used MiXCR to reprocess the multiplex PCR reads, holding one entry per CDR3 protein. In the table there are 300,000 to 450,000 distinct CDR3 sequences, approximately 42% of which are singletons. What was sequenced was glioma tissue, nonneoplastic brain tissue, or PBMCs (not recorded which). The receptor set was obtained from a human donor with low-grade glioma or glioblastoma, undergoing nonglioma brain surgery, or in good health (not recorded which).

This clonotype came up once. CDR3 in amino acids: CASSFDGGLNTEAFF. The CDR3 DNA reads TGCGCCAGCAGCTTCGATGGGGGGCTGAACACTGAAGCTTTCTTT. The genes are TRBV5-1 and TRBJ1-1, with D tentatively TRBD1 (6 bases). The V and J ends lost 2 bases and 0 bases respectively, with 11 bases between them. Germline values: CDR1 SGHRS, CDR2 YFSETQ. This CDR3 comprises 15 residues.

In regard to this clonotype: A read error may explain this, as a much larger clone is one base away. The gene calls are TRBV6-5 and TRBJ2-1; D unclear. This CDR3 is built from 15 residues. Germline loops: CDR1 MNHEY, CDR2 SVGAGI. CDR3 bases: TGTACCAGCAGTTACGGGTCCCATGGTTACAATGAGCAGTTCTTC. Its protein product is CTSSYGSHGYNEQFF.

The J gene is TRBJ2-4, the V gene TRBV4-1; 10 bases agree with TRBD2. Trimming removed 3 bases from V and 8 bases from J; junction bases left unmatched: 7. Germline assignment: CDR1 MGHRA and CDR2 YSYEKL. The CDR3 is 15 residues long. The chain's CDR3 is CASSHLGLATDIQYF. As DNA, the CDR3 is TGCGCCAGCAGCCATCTGGGACTAGCGACGGACATTCAGTACTTC.

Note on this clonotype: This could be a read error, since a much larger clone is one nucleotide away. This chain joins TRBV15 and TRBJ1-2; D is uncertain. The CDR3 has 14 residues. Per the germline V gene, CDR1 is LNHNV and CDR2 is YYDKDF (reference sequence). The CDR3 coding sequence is TGTGCCACCAGCAGAGCCGGGTTTAACTATGCCTACACCTTC. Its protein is CATSRAGFNYAYTF.

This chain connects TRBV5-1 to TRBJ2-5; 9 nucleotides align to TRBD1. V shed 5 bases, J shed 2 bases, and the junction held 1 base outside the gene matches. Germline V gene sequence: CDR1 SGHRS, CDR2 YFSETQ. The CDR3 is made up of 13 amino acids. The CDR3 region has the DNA TGCGCCAGCAGGGACAGGGGACAAGAGACCCAGTACTTC. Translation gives CASRDRGQETQYF.

The CDR3 coding sequence is TGTGCCATCAGTAGACAGGAGGATAACTATGGCTACACCTTC. As protein: CAISRQEDNYGYTF. The chain couples TRBV10-3 to TRBJ1-2; a possible D gene is TRBD1 (6 bases). Germline CDR1 and CDR2: ENHRY and SYGVKD. The CDR3 totals 14 residues. With 5 bases removed from V and 1 base from J, the gap between germline ends came to 11 bases.

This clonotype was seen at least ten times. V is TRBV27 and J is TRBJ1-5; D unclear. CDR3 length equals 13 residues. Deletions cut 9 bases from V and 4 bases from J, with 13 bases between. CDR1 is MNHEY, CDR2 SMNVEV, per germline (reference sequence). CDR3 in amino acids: CARTGGRNQPQHF. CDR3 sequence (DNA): TGTGCCAGGACGGGAGGCCGGAATCAGCCCCAGCATTTT.

This CDR3 reads CASSLRGRFFFGNTIYF. CDR3 DNA sequence: TGTGCCAGCAGTTTACGGGGGCGCTTTTTCTTTGGAAACACCATATATTTT. V and J are TRBV28 and TRBJ1-3; tentatively, D is TRBD1 (6 bases). V lost 2 bases and J 3 bases, leaving 17 bases between the germline ends. This CDR3 has 17 amino acids. In germline, CDR1 is MDHEN, CDR2 SYDVKM.

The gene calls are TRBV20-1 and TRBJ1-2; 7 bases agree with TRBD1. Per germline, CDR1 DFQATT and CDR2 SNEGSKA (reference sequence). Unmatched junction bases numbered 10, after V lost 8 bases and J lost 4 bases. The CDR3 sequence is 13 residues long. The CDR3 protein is CSSQGGSAYGYTF. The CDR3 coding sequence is TGCAGTTCCCAGGGGGGCAGCGCCTATGGCTACACCTTC.

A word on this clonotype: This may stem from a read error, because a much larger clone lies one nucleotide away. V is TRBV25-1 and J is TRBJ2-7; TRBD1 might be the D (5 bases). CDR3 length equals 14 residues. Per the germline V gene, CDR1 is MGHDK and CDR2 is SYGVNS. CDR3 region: CASSRRQGSYKQYF. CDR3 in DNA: TGTGCCAGCAGTCGACGGCAGGGTAGCTACAAGCAGTACTTC.

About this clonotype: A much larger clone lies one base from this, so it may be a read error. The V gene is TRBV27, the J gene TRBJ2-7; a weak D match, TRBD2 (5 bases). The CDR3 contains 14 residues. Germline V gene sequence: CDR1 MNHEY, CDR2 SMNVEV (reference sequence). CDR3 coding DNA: TGTGCCAGCAGTTTTGTGGGGAGCACCTACGAGGAGTACTTC. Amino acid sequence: CASSFVGSTYEEYF.

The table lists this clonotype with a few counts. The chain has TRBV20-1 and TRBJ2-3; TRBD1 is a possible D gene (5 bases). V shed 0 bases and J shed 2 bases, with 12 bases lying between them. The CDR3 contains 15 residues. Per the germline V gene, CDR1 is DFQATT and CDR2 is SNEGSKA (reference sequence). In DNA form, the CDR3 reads TGCAGTGCTAGAGATCCGGGCAGGGACACAGATACGCAGTATTTT. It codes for CSARDPGRDTDTQYF.

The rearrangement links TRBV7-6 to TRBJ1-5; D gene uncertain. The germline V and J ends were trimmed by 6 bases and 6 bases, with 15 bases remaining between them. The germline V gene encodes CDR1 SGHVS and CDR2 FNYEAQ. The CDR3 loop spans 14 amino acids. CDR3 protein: CASSRPRGFQPQHF. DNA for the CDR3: TGTGCCAGCAGTCGACCCAGAGGTTTTCAGCCCCAGCATTTT.

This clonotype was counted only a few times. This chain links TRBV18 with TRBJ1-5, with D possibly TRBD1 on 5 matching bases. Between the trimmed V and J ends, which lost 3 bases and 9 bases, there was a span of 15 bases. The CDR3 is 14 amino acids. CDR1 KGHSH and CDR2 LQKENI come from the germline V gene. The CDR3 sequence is CASSPLQGTGPQHF. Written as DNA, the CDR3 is TGTGCCAGCTCACCGCTGCAGGGAACAGGGCCCCAGCATTTT.

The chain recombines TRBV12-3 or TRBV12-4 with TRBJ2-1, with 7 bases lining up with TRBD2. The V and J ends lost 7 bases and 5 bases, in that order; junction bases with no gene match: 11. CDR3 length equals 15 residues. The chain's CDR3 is CASTLVAGVHNEQFF. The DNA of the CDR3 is TGTGCCAGCACCCTGGTTGCGGGGGTCCACAATGAGCAGTTCTTC.

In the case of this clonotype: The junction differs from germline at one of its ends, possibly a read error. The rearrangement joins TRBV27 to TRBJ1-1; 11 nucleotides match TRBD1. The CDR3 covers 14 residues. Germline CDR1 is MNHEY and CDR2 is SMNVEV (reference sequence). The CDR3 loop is CASTRTGGNTEAFF. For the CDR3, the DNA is TGTGCCAGCACCAGGACAGGGGGCAACACTGAAGCTTTCTTC.

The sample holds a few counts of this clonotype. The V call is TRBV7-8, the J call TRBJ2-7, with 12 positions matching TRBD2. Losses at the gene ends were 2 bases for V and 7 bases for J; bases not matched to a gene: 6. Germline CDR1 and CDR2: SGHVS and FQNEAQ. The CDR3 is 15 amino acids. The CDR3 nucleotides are TGTGCCAGCAGCTTAAGACTAGCGGGAGAGGATGAGCAGTACTTC. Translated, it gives CASSLRLAGEDEQYF.

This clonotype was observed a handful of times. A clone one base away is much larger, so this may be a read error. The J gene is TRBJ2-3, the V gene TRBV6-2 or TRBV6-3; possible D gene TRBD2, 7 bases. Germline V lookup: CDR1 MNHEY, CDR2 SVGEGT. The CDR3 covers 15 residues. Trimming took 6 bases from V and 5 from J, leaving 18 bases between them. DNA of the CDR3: TGTGCCAGCAGGGCGGGGCGGGGGCCCTTAGATACGCAGTATTTT. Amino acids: CASRAGRGPLDTQYF.

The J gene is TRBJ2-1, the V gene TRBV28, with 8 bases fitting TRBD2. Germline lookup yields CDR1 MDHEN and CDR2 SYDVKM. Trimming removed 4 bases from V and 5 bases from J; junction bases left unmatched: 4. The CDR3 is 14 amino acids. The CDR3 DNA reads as TGTGCCAGCAGTTCCGGGAGGGCTGACAATGAGCAGTTCTTC. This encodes CASSSGRADNEQFF.

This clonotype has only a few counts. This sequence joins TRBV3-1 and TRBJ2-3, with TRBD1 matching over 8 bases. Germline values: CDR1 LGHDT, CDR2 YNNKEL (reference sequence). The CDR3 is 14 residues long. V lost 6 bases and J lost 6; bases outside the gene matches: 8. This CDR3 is CASSLTGGRDTQYF. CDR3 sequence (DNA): TGTGCCAGCAGTCTTACAGGGGGTAGGGATACGCAGTATTTT.

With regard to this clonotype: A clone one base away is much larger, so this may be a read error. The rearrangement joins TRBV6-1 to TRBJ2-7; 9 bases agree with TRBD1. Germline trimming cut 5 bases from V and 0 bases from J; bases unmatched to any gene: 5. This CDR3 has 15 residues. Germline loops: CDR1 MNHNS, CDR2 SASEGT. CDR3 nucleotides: TGTGCCAGCAGTCCGCGACAGGGGGACTCCTACGAGCAGTACTTC. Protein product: CASSPRQGDSYEQYF.

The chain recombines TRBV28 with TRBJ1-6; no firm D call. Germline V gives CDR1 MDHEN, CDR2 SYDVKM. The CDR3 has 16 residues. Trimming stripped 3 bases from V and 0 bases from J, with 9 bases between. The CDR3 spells CASSFRTLSYNSPLHF. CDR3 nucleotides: TGTGCCAGCAGTTTTCGTACGCTCTCCTATAATTCACCCCTCCACTTT.

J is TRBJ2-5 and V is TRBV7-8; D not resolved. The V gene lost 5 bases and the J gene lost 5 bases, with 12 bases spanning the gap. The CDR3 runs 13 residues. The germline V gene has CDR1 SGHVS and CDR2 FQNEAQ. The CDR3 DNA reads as TGTGCCAGCAGCCTCTACTCGGATGAGACCCAGTACTTC. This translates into CASSLYSDETQYF.

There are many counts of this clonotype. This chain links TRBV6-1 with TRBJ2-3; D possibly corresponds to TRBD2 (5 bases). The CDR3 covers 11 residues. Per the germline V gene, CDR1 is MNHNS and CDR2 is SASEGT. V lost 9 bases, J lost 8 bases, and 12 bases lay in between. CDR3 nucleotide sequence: TGTGCCAGTGGAAGTGCGGGTACGCAGTATTTT. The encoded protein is CASGSAGTQYF.

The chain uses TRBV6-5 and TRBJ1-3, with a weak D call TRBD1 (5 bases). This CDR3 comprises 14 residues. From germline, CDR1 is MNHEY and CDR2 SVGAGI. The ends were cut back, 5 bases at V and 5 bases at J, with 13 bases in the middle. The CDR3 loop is CASSTLTVRNTIYF. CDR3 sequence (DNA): TGTGCCAGCAGTACCCTGACAGTTCGAAACACCATATATTTT.

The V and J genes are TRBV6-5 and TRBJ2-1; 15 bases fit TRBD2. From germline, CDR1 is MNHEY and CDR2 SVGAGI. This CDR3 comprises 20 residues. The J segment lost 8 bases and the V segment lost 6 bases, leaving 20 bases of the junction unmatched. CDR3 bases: TGTGCCAGCAGGGGGGACCCGGGACTAGCGGGAGGTGGCCTCCTCTATGAGCAGTTCTTC. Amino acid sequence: CASRGDPGLAGGGLLYEQFF.

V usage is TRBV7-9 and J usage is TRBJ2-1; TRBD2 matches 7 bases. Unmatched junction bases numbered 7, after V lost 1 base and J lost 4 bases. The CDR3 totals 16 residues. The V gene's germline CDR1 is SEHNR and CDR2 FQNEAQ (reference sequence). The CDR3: CASSLGSLAAYNEQFF. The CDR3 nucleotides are TGTGCCAGCAGCTTAGGTTCCCTAGCGGCATACAATGAGCAGTTCTTC. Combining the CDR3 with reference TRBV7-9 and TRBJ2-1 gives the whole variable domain DTGVSQNPRHKITKRGQNVTFRCDPISEHNRLYWYRQTLGQGPEFLTYFQNEAQLEKSRLLSDRFSAERPKGSFSTLEIQRTEQGDSAMYLCASSLGSLAAYNEQFFGPGTRLTVL.